The entry below describes one T cell receptor (beta chain). The V gene's germline CDR1 is ENHRY and CDR2 SYGVKD. The V and J ends lost 8 bases and 8 bases respectively, with 16 bases between them. This CDR3 region has 14 residues. The record originates from a study of control samples from healthy donors and cancer patients. TCRdb's table, derived via immunoSEQ multiplex PCR, lists solely in-frame clones and lacks some. There are under 450,000 clones in the sample; 80% to 95% occur only once, and about 6.3% lies in the top ten. The TCR originated in a man aged 35 to 55 with head and neck cancer. This chain uses TRBV10-3 with TRBJ1-6; D is undetermined. The sequencing input was PBMCs. The chain's CDR3 is CAIRPAPQDSPLHF. The CDR3 DNA reads TGTGCCATCCGACCCGCCCCCCAAGATTCACCCCTCCACTTT.